The clone carrying this TCR beta chain appeared many times. Its cognate antigen is unknown. The data originate from a study of response to subunit inactivated influenza vaccine. The study, taken as a whole, reports: Authors suggested seasonal influenza vaccinations each recruit few new T cells.

CDR3 length equals 16 residues. Germline V lookup: CDR1 DFQATT, CDR2 SNEGSKA (reference sequence). Losses at the gene ends were 4 bases for V and 2 bases for J; bases not matched to a gene: 10. TCRdb used MiXCR to reprocess the RT-PCR reads, holding one entry per CDR3 protein. The sample includes around 530,000 distinct CDR3 sequences, approximately 12% of them seen just once. The material was PBMCs from blood, obtained on the day of vaccination. The rearrangement uses TRBV20-1 and TRBJ1-5, with 8 bases matching TRBD1. The receptor's source is a man in his fifties or sixties who received an inactivated influenza vaccine. CDR3 coding DNA: TGCAGTGCTAAACGGCCAGGGGGCTTGGGCAATCAGCCCCAGCATTTT. This encodes CSAKRPGGLGNQPQHF.